This T cell receptor beta chain was observed in a study of blood T cell repertoires in COVID-19. Study-wide context: The cDNA or gDNA used as material had been derived from T cells, B-cell-depleted T cells, or PBMCs.

Germline V gene lookup returns CDR1 LNHDA and CDR2 SQIVND (reference sequence). Deletions cut 5 bases from V and 7 bases from J, with 17 bases between. CDR3 length equals 15 residues. How the authors handled the data: Reference gene primer amplification in the assay estimated nucleated cell counts. Sequenced by immunoSEQ multiplex PCR; TCRdb stores in-frame clones only, minus some. V and J calls and clone size come straight from that table; D and trimming were deduced from the DNA. The sample lists under 45,000 clones, 86% seen once, with 8.4% in the top ten. This clone was observed a single time. What was sequenced was peripheral blood. This TCR was recovered from a man in his 60s with active COVID-19. The genes are TRBV19 and TRBJ1-4; unclear D gene. The CDR3, as DNA: TGTGCCAGTAGTTCTACATCCTCAGCGGGTGAAAAACTGTTTTTT. Translation: CASSSTSSAGEKLFF.